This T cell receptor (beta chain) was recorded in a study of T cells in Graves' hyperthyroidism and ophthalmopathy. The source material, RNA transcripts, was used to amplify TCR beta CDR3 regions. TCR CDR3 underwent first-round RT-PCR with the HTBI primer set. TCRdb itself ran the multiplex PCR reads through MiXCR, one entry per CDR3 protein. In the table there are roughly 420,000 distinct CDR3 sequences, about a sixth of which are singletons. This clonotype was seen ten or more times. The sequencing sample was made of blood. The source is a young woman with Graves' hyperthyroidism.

Here the CDR3 DNA reads TGCAGCGTTGATGTTAGCGGGGCCCCCTACGAGCAGTACTTC. Translated, it gives CSVDVSGAPYEQYF. This rearrangement joins TRBV29-1 to TRBJ2-7, with 8 positions matching TRBD2. Trimming at V came to 3 bases and at J to 2 bases, leaving 6 bases not matched to a gene. Germline-derived CDR1 and CDR2 are SQVTM and ANQGSEA. The CDR3 is 14 residues long.